This T cell receptor (beta chain) was sequenced for a study of blood T cell repertoires in COVID-19. Whole-study context: The samples span acute and convalescent COVID-19 from the United States, Italy and Spain.

Germline V gives CDR1 WNHNN, CDR2 SYGVQD (reference sequence). The V gene lost 5 bases and the J gene lost 1 base, with 9 bases spanning the gap. The CDR3 totals 13 residues. TCRdb's table, derived via immunoSEQ multiplex PCR, lists solely in-frame clones and lacks some. The table has around 210,000 clones, roughly 84% seen once. Sequenced material: peripheral blood. V is TRBV10-1 and J is TRBJ2-7, with TRBD1 as a possible D gene (6 bases). This receptor was identified in a human donor in a cohort sampled during active COVID-19. This chain's CDR3 is CASSSGASYEQYF. The CDR3 DNA is TGCGCCAGCAGTTCAGGGGCGTCCTACGAGCAGTACTTC.